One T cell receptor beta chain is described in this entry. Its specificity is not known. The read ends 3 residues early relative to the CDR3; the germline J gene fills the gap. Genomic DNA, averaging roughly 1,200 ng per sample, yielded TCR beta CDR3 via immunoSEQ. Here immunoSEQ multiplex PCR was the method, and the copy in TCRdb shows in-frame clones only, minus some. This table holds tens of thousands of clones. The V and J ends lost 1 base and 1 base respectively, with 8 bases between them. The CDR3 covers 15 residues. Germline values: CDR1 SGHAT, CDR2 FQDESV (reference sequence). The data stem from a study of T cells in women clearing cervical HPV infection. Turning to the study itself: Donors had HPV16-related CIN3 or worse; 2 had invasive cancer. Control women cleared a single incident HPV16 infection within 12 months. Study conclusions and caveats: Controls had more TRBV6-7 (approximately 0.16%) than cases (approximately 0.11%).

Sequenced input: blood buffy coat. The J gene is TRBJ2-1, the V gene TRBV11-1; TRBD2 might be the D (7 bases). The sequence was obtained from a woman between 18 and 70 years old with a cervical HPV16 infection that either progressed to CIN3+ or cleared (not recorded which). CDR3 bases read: TGTGCCAGCAGCTTAGAGGGGGGGTCCTACAATGAG. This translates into CASSLEGGSYNE. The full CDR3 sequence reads CASSLEGGSYNEQFF.